One T cell receptor beta chain is described in this entry. What it binds is unknown. This record belongs to a study of Ad26.COV2.S vaccination and SARS-CoV-2 variants. Produced via immunoSEQ multiplex PCR; TCRdb's table is partial and in-frame only. The profile shows 440,000 or so clones, about 90% of them singletons. The treatment: around 19 received Ad26.COV2.S at low or high dose, single or two shots; 5 received placebo; per-sample allocation not given. The samples date from day 63 after the first vaccine or placebo injection. An Ad26 vector carrying the Wuhan-strain SARS-CoV-2 spike served as the vaccine. Study-level findings and limits: Ad26.COV2.S recipients had broader spike-specific TCRs (P = 0.0014).

This CDR3 comprises 16 residues. The sample here was peripheral blood, taken in a trial of Ad26.COV2.S vaccine versus placebo. The rearrangement joins TRBV12-1 to TRBJ2-2; the listed D gene, TRBD1, was not tested against the DNA. TRBV12-1 is a listed pseudogene. This clonotype was sampled from a person aged 18-65 years who received the Ad26.COV2.S COVID-19 vaccine or a placebo. The CDR3 region is CASSEKQGWNTGELFF. The CDR3 DNA is TGTGCCAGCAGCGAGAAACAGGGGTGGAACACCGGGGAGCTGTTTTTT.